This is a list of T cell receptor beta chains from one sample in a study of blood T cell repertoires in COVID-19. Repertoires were generated with immunoSEQ multiplex PCR, while TCRdb's copy carries only in-frame clones and drops some. The sample lists fewer than 35,000 clones; about nine tenths were seen once. Sequenced input: peripheral blood. The receptor source for this set is a man aged 50 to 60 with active or convalescent COVID-19. Both conserved end residues are part of each CDR3. D genes are given only for firm matches. Clone sizes are given selectively: once, few, many, or a class where the clone is expanded.

V,J,size,D,CDR3,DNA
TRBV10-3,TRBJ2-7,-,TRBD1,CAISESDRGSGPYEQYF,TGTGCCATCAGTGAGTCGGACAGGGGATCCGGCCCCTACGAGCAGTACTTC
TRBV6-2/TRBV6-3,TRBJ2-2,-,-,CASSTRRRNTGELFF,TGTGCCAGCAGTACTAGACGGAGAAACACCGGGGAGCTGTTTTTT
TRBV10-3,TRBJ2-3,-,TRBD1,CAISARQGLSTDTQYF,TGTGCCATCAGTGCCCGACAGGGGCTCAGCACAGATACGCAGTATTTT
TRBV5-1,TRBJ1-5,few,TRBD1,CASSLGQGLEEPQHF,TGCGCCAGCAGCTTGGGACAGGGGCTTGAGGAGCCCCAGCATTTT
TRBV28,TRBJ2-1,-,TRBD1,CASSDLGQATLGNEQFF,TGTGCCAGCAGCGACCTCGGACAGGCCACTCTAGGCAATGAGCAGTTCTTC
TRBV14,TRBJ2-5,-,TRBD1,CASSQDRGRETQYF,TGTGCCAGCAGCCAGGACAGGGGGCGAGAGACCCAGTACTTC
TRBV5-6,TRBJ1-2,-,-,CASSYVGSANYGYTF,TGTGCCAGCAGCTACGTTGGTTCAGCTAACTATGGCTACACCTTC
TRBV6-4,TRBJ2-1,-,TRBD2,CASSSGLAGEQFF,TGTGCCAGCAGTTCCGGACTAGCGGGAGAGCAGTTCTTC
TRBV10-2,TRBJ2-7,-,TRBD2,CASRPSGSVAYEQYF,TGCGCCAGCAGGCCTAGCGGGAGCGTGGCTTACGAGCAGTACTTC
TRBV28,TRBJ1-4,-,TRBD1,CASSTPGTGDEKLFF,TGTGCCAGCAGCACCCCCGGGACAGGGGATGAAAAACTGTTTTTT
TRBV28,TRBJ1-3,-,-,CASSLYVPILDGNTIYF,TGTGCCAGCAGTTTATACGTCCCGATCCTAGACGGAAACACCATATATTTT
TRBV18,TRBJ2-6,-,-,CASSPVRVAGANVLTF,TGTGCCAGCTCACCAGTCAGGGTCGCTGGGGCCAACGTCCTGACTTTC
TRBV18,TRBJ2-7,-,TRBD2,CASSPRALAEPYEQYF,TGTGCCAGCTCACCGCGAGCACTAGCGGAGCCCTACGAGCAGTACTTC
TRBV15,TRBJ2-7,once,TRBD2,CATSRKTSGSYEQYF,TGTGCCACCAGCAGAAAGACTAGCGGTTCCTACGAGCAGTACTTC
TRBV5-1,TRBJ2-1,-,TRBD2,CASSTSGTSGSINEQFF,TGCGCCAGCAGCACCTCTGGGACTAGCGGGAGTATTAATGAGCAGTTCTTC
TRBV3-1/TRBV3-2,TRBJ2-7,-,TRBD1,CASSQPGTGAYEQYF,TGTGCCAGCAGCCAGCCCGGGACAGGTGCCTACGAGCAGTACTTC
TRBV11-3,TRBJ2-2,-,-,CASSLDRANTGELFF,TGTGCCAGCAGCTTAGACAGGGCGAACACCGGGGAGCTGTTTTTT
TRBV4-3,TRBJ1-1,-,TRBD1,CASSQEQGAGGTEAFF,TGCGCCAGCAGCCAAGAACAGGGGGCGGGGGGCACTGAAGCTTTCTTT
TRBV6-2/TRBV6-3,TRBJ2-5,-,-,CASSNRLSQETQYF,TGTGCCAGCAGCAACCGACTAAGCCAAGAGACCCAGTACTTC
TRBV6-5,TRBJ2-7,-,-,CASSRQGLTYEQYF,TGTGCCAGCAGTCGTCAGGGGTTGACCTACGAGCAGTACTTC
TRBV7-2,TRBJ2-1,-,TRBD1,CASSLRGQGVNEQFF,TGTGCCAGCAGCTTAAGGGGACAGGGGGTCAATGAGCAGTTCTTC
TRBV20-1,TRBJ2-1,once,-,CSASSPGSYNEQFF,TGCAGTGCTAGTAGCCCAGGGTCTTACAATGAGCAGTTCTTC
TRBV9,TRBJ2-7,-,-,CASSVGTLPSYEQYF,TGTGCCAGCAGCGTAGGGACTCTTCCCTCCTACGAGCAGTACTTC
TRBV7-2,TRBJ2-5,-,TRBD1,CASSRGQGGQETQYF,TGTGCCAGCAGCAGGGGACAGGGGGGACAAGAGACCCAGTACTTC
TRBV3-1/TRBV3-2,TRBJ2-1,-,TRBD2,CASSPLAGVNEQFF,TGTGCCAGCAGCCCCCTAGCGGGAGTCAATGAGCAGTTCTTC
TRBV7-8,TRBJ2-7,-,-,CASSLRLAGIPYEQYF,TGTGCCAGCAGCTTAAGGCTCGCGGGGATCCCCTACGAGCAGTACTTC